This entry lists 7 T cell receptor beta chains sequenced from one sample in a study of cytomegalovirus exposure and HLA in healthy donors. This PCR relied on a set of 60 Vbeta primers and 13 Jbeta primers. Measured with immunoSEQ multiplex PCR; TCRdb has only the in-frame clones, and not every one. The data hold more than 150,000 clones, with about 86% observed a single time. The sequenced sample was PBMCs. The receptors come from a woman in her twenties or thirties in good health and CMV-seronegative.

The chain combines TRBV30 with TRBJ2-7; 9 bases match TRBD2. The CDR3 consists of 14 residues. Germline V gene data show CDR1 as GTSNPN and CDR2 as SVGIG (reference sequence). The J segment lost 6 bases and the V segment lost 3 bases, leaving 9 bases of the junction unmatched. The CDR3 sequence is CAWRGLAPGSEQYF. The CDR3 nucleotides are TGTGCCTGGAGAGGACTAGCGCCGGGGAGCGAGCAGTACTTC. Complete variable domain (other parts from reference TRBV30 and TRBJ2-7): SQTIHQWPATLVQPVGSPLSLECTVEGTSNPNLYWYRQAAGRGLQLLFYSVGIGQISSEVPQNLSASRPQDRQFILSSKKLLLSDSGFYLCAWRGLAPGSEQYFGPGTRLTVT.

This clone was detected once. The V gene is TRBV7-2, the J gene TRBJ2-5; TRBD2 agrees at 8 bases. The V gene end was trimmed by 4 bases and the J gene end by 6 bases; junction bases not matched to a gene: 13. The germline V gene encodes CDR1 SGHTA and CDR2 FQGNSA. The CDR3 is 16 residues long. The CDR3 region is CASSSQIAGLVKTQYF. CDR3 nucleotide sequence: TGTGCCAGCAGCTCCCAGATAGCGGGGTTGGTTAAGACCCAGTACTTC.

In DNA form, the CDR3 reads TGTGCCAGCAGCTCCCCGGTGGACTGGGCCAACGTCCTGACTTTC. It is translated as CASSSPVDWANVLTF. The chain combines TRBV28 with TRBJ2-6; possible D gene TRBD2, 5 bases. The V end lost 6 bases, the J end lost 5 bases, and 14 bases lay between the germline ends. Germline-derived CDR1 and CDR2 are MDHEN and SYDVKM. There are 15 residues in the CDR3.

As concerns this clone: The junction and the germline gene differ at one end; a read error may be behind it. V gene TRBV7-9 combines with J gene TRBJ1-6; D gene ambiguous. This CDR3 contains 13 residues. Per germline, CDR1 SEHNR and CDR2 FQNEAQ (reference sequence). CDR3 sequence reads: CSSSLISYSPLHF. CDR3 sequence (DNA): TGTTCCAGCAGCTTAATTTCGTATTCACCCCTCCACTTT.

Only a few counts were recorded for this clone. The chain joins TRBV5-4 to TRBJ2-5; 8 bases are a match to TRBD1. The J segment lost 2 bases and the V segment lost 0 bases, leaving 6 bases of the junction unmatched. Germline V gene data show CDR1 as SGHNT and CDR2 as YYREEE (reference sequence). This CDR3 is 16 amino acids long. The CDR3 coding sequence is TGTGCCAGCAGCTTGGCCACCGGGACAGGTCAAGAGACCCAGTACTTC. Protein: CASSLATGTGQETQYF.

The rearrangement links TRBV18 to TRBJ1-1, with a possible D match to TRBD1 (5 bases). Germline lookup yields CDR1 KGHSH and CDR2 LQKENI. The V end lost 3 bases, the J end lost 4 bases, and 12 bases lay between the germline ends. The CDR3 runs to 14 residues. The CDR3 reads CASSPNTGRTEAFF. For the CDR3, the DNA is TGTGCCAGCTCACCTAACACAGGACGCACTGAAGCTTTCTTT.

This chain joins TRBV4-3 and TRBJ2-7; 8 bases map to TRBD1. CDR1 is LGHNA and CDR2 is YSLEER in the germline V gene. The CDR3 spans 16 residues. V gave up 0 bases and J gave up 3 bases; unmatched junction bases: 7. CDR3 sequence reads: CASSQDQGTGDYEQYF. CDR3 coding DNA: TGCGCCAGCAGCCAAGATCAGGGGACAGGTGACTACGAGCAGTACTTC.